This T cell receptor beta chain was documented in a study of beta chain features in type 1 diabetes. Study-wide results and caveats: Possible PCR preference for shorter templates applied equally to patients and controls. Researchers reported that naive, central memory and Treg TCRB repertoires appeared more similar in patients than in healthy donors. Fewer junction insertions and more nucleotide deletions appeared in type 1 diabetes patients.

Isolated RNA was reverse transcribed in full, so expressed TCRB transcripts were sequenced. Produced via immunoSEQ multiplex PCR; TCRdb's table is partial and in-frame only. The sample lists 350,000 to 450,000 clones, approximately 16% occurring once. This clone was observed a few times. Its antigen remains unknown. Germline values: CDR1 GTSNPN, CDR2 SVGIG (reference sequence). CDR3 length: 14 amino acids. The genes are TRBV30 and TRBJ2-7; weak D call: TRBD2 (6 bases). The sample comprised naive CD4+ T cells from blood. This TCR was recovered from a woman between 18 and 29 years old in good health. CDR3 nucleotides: TGTGCTTCACTGGGGGGAACTCCTCCCTACGAGCAGTACTTC. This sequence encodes CASLGGTPPYEQYF.